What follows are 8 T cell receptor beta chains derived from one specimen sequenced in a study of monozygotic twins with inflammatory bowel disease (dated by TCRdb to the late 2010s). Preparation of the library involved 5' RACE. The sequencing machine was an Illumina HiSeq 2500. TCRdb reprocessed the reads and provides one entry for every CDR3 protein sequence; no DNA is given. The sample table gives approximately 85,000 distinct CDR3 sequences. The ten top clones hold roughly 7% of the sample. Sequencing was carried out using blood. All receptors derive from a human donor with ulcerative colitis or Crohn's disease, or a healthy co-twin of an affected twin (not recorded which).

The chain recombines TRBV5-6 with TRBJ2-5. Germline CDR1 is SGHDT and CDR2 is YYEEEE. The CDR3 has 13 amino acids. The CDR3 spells CASSYGRQETQYF.

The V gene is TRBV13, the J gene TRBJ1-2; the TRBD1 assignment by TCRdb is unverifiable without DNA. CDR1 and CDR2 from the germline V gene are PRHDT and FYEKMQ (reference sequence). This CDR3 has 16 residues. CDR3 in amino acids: CASIAVDGTGSYGYTF.

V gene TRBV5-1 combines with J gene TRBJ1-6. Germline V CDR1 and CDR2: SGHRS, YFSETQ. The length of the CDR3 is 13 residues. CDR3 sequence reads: CASSLVGNSPLHF. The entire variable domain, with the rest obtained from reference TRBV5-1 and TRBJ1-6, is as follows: KAGVTQTPRYLIKTRGQQVTLSCSPISGHRSVSWYQQTPGQGLQFLFEYFSETQRNKGNFPGRFSGRQFSNSRSEMNVSTLELGDSALYLCASSLVGNSPLHFGNGTRLTVT.

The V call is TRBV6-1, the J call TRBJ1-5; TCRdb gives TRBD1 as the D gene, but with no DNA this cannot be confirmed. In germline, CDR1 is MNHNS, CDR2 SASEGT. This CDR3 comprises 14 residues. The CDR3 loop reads CASKLTVSNQPQHF.

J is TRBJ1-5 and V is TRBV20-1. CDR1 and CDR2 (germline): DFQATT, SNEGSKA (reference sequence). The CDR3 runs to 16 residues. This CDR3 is CSARAKGQSGLEPQHF.

CDR3 sequence reads: CASSSTFTREQYF. This rearrangement joins TRBV7-2 to TRBJ2-7. The germline V gene has CDR1 SGHTA and CDR2 FQGNSA. The length of the CDR3 is 13 residues.

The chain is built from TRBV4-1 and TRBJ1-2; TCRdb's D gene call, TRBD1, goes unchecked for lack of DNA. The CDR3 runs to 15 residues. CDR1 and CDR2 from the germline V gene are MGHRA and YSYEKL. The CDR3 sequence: CASSTRPGQGVEGTF.

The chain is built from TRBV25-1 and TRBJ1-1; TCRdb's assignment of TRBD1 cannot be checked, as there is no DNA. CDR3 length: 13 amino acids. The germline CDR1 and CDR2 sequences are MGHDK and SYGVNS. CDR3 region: CASSESRGTEAFF.